These T cell receptor beta chains were read from a single sample in a study of cytomegalovirus exposure and HLA in healthy donors. TCRdb's copy holds only in-frame clones and misses some; the assay was immunoSEQ multiplex PCR. The data hold around 93,000 clones, with 85% observed a single time. Sequenced material: PBMCs. These TCRs come from a man between 18 and 35 years old in good health and CMV-seropositive. CDR3s include the opening cysteine and the closing phenylalanine or tryptophan. Fields, in order: D gene, clone size, CDR3 length, V gene, J gene, CDR3 protein, CDR3 DNA. The D gene is left open where the match is weak. Size is omitted from some rows. Given values are once, few, many or a class for expanded clones.

d_call: NA; clone_size: NA; cdr3_length: 13; v_call: TRBV11-2; j_call: TRBJ2-1; cdr3_aa: CASSFGDYNEQFF; cdr3_nt: TGTGCCAGCAGCTTCGGGGATTACAATGAGCAGTTCTTC
d_call: TRBD1; clone_size: once; cdr3_length: 15; v_call: TRBV19; j_call: TRBJ1-1; cdr3_aa: CASSISGQGNTEAFF; cdr3_nt: TGTGCCAGTAGTATCTCGGGACAGGGGAACACTGAAGCTTTCTTT
d_call: TRBD1; clone_size: NA; cdr3_length: 18; v_call: TRBV5-6; j_call: TRBJ2-5; cdr3_aa: CASSLVMGIGQGQETQYF; cdr3_nt: TGTGCCAGCAGCTTGGTTATGGGAATCGGACAGGGTCAAGAGACCCAGTACTTC
d_call: NA; clone_size: NA; cdr3_length: 14; v_call: TRBV7-2; j_call: TRBJ2-7; cdr3_aa: CASSGGLRGDEQYF; cdr3_nt: TGTGCCAGCAGCGGAGGGCTGAGGGGCGACGAGCAGTACTTC
d_call: TRBD1; clone_size: NA; cdr3_length: 14; v_call: TRBV6-6; j_call: TRBJ2-3; cdr3_aa: CASSRTGGTDTQYF; cdr3_nt: TGTGCCAGCAGCCGGACAGGGGGCACAGATACGCAGTATTTT
d_call: TRBD1; clone_size: NA; cdr3_length: 15; v_call: TRBV5-5; j_call: TRBJ1-5; cdr3_aa: CASSKGTGGSQPQHF; cdr3_nt: TGTGCCAGCAGCAAAGGGACAGGGGGTTCCCAGCCCCAGCATTTT
d_call: TRBD2; clone_size: once; cdr3_length: 15; v_call: TRBV6-1; j_call: TRBJ2-1; cdr3_aa: CASSEVAGVYNEQFF; cdr3_nt: TGTGCCAGCAGTGAGGTGGCGGGAGTATACAATGAGCAGTTCTTC
d_call: TRBD1; clone_size: NA; cdr3_length: 15; v_call: TRBV7-9; j_call: TRBJ1-2; cdr3_aa: CASSQSTGGLYGYTF; cdr3_nt: TGTGCCAGCAGCCAAAGCACAGGGGGCCTCTATGGCTACACCTTC
d_call: TRBD1; clone_size: once; cdr3_length: 13; v_call: TRBV19; j_call: TRBJ2-4; cdr3_aa: CASRQQGSDIQYF; cdr3_nt: TGTGCCAGTAGGCAACAGGGGTCGGACATTCAGTACTTC
d_call: TRBD2; clone_size: NA; cdr3_length: 15; v_call: TRBV7-6; j_call: TRBJ2-2; cdr3_aa: CASSSASGYTGELFF; cdr3_nt: TGTGCCAGCAGCTCAGCTAGCGGATACACCGGGGAGCTGTTTTTT
d_call: TRBD1; clone_size: NA; cdr3_length: 14; v_call: TRBV5-3; j_call: TRBJ1-2; cdr3_aa: CARSWDRPVSGYTF; cdr3_nt: TGTGCCAGAAGCTGGGACAGGCCGGTATCTGGCTACACCTTC
d_call: NA; clone_size: NA; cdr3_length: 15; v_call: TRBV27; j_call: TRBJ2-7; cdr3_aa: CASSRGNGPSYEQYF; cdr3_nt: TGTGCCAGCAGTCGCGGGAACGGCCCTTCCTACGAGCAGTACTTC
d_call: TRBD2; clone_size: NA; cdr3_length: 15; v_call: TRBV11-3; j_call: TRBJ2-5; cdr3_aa: CASSFSPSGGETQYF; cdr3_nt: TGTGCCAGCAGCTTTTCTCCTAGCGGGGGGGAGACCCAGTACTTC
d_call: TRBD1; clone_size: NA; cdr3_length: 16; v_call: TRBV11-1; j_call: TRBJ2-3; cdr3_aa: CASSPRGQPRTDTQYF; cdr3_nt: TGTGCCAGCAGCCCACGGGGACAGCCGCGCACAGATACGCAGTATTTT
d_call: TRBD1; clone_size: NA; cdr3_length: 15; v_call: TRBV7-9; j_call: TRBJ2-1; cdr3_aa: CASSSGTGGPNEQFF; cdr3_nt: TGTGCCAGCAGCTCTGGGACAGGGGGGCCAAATGAGCAGTTCTTC
d_call: NA; clone_size: NA; cdr3_length: 13; v_call: TRBV6-6; j_call: TRBJ2-1; cdr3_aa: CASSPGGGNEQFF; cdr3_nt: TGTGCCAGCAGCCCCGGGGGTGGAAATGAGCAGTTCTTC
d_call: TRBD1; clone_size: NA; cdr3_length: 15; v_call: TRBV6-1; j_call: TRBJ2-3; cdr3_aa: CASRGTGGKTDTQYF; cdr3_nt: TGTGCCAGCAGGGGCACAGGGGGCAAGACAGATACGCAGTATTTT
d_call: NA; clone_size: NA; cdr3_length: 13; v_call: TRBV5-6; j_call: TRBJ1-3; cdr3_aa: CASSAGPGNTIYF; cdr3_nt: TGTGCCAGCAGCGCGGGACCAGGAAACACCATATATTTT
d_call: NA; clone_size: NA; cdr3_length: 14; v_call: TRBV27; j_call: TRBJ1-2; cdr3_aa: CASKSGLPNYGYTF; cdr3_nt: TGTGCCAGCAAGTCGGGACTCCCTAACTATGGCTACACCTTC
d_call: NA; clone_size: NA; cdr3_length: 13; v_call: TRBV7-2; j_call: TRBJ2-1; cdr3_aa: CASSSTSLNEQFF; cdr3_nt: TGTGCCAGCAGCTCGACAAGTCTCAATGAGCAGTTCTTC
d_call: NA; clone_size: NA; cdr3_length: 13; v_call: TRBV27; j_call: TRBJ2-1; cdr3_aa: CASSGTAANEQFF; cdr3_nt: TGTGCCAGCAGTGGGACTGCCGCCAATGAGCAGTTCTTC
d_call: NA; clone_size: NA; cdr3_length: 14; v_call: TRBV9; j_call: TRBJ1-2; cdr3_aa: CASSVAAGAYGYTF; cdr3_nt: TGTGCCAGCAGCGTAGCTGCGGGGGCCTATGGCTACACCTTC
d_call: TRBD2; clone_size: NA; cdr3_length: 15; v_call: TRBV7-9; j_call: TRBJ2-2; cdr3_aa: CASSLGLARSGELFF; cdr3_nt: TGTGCCAGCAGCCTGGGACTAGCGCGAAGCGGGGAGCTGTTTTTT
d_call: NA; clone_size: NA; cdr3_length: 19; v_call: TRBV10-3; j_call: TRBJ1-5; cdr3_aa: CAISESGTGGKISNQPQHF; cdr3_nt: TGTGCCATCAGTGAAAGTGGTACAGGAGGGAAAATTAGCAATCAGCCCCAGCATTTT
d_call: NA; clone_size: NA; cdr3_length: 17; v_call: TRBV19; j_call: TRBJ2-1; cdr3_aa: CASRSQTLGSRYNEQFF; cdr3_nt: TGTGCCAGTAGGTCCCAGACCCTCGGGTCGAGATACAATGAGCAGTTCTTC
d_call: NA; clone_size: NA; cdr3_length: 14; v_call: TRBV28; j_call: TRBJ2-3; cdr3_aa: CASSSTASVDTQYF; cdr3_nt: TGTGCCAGCAGTTCGACCGCTAGCGTTGATACGCAGTATTTT
d_call: NA; clone_size: NA; cdr3_length: 16; v_call: TRBV9; j_call: TRBJ1-2; cdr3_aa: CASSGGGPPAPYGYTF; cdr3_nt: TGTGCCAGCAGCGGCGGGGGACCTCCGGCCCCTTATGGCTACACCTTC
d_call: TRBD1; clone_size: NA; cdr3_length: 14; v_call: TRBV9; j_call: TRBJ2-7; cdr3_aa: CASSPGTGSYEQYF; cdr3_nt: TGTGCCAGCAGCCCCGGGACAGGTTCCTACGAGCAGTACTTC
d_call: NA; clone_size: NA; cdr3_length: 16; v_call: TRBV5-1; j_call: TRBJ1-1; cdr3_aa: CASSYGFGQPSTEAFF; cdr3_nt: TGCGCCAGCAGTTACGGTTTTGGACAGCCGTCCACTGAAGCTTTCTTT
d_call: NA; clone_size: NA; cdr3_length: 10; v_call: TRBV2; j_call: TRBJ2-3; cdr3_aa: CANSGDTQYF; cdr3_nt: TGTGCCAACAGCGGAGATACGCAGTATTTT
d_call: NA; clone_size: NA; cdr3_length: 15; v_call: TRBV7-3; j_call: TRBJ2-2; cdr3_aa: CASSPHPPHTGELFF; cdr3_nt: TGTGCCAGCAGCCCACACCCTCCCCACACCGGGGAGCTGTTTTTT
d_call: NA; clone_size: NA; cdr3_length: 13; v_call: TRBV10-2; j_call: TRBJ2-7; cdr3_aa: CASRDRDPYEQYF; cdr3_nt: TGCGCCAGCAGAGACAGAGACCCCTACGAGCAGTACTTC
d_call: NA; clone_size: NA; cdr3_length: 12; v_call: TRBV19; j_call: TRBJ1-1; cdr3_aa: CATQGNIAEAFF; cdr3_nt: TGTGCCACCCAGGGGAATATAGCTGAAGCTTTCTTT
d_call: TRBD1; clone_size: few; cdr3_length: 13; v_call: TRBV30; j_call: TRBJ1-5; cdr3_aa: CASGQRYNQPQHF; cdr3_nt: TGTGCCTCGGGACAGCGATACAATCAGCCCCAGCATTTT
d_call: NA; clone_size: NA; cdr3_length: 18; v_call: TRBV7-6; j_call: TRBJ2-1; cdr3_aa: CASSLPGGTWFSYNEQFF; cdr3_nt: TGTGCCAGCAGCTTACCCGGGGGGACATGGTTCTCCTACAATGAGCAGTTCTTC
d_call: NA; clone_size: once; cdr3_length: 15; v_call: TRBV9; j_call: TRBJ2-3; cdr3_aa: CASSVEQGGTDTQYF; cdr3_nt: TGTGCCAGCAGCGTGGAACAGGGAGGCACAGATACGCAGTATTTT
d_call: TRBD2; clone_size: few; cdr3_length: 16; v_call: TRBV5-4; j_call: TRBJ2-1; cdr3_aa: CASSLGTSGSNNEQFF; cdr3_nt: TGTGCCAGCAGCTTGGGGACTAGCGGGTCGAACAATGAGCAGTTCTTC
d_call: NA; clone_size: once; cdr3_length: 12; v_call: TRBV25-1; j_call: TRBJ1-1; cdr3_aa: CASSEGGIEAFF; cdr3_nt: TGTGCCAGCAGTGAAGGAGGGATTGAAGCTTTCTTT
d_call: NA; clone_size: NA; cdr3_length: 17; v_call: TRBV7-6; j_call: TRBJ2-5; cdr3_aa: CASSLISWVGPEETQYF; cdr3_nt: TGTGCCAGCAGCTTAATCAGTTGGGTTGGTCCGGAGGAGACCCAGTACTTC
d_call: NA; clone_size: once; cdr3_length: 13; v_call: TRBV6-6; j_call: TRBJ2-5; cdr3_aa: CASSYWQQETQYF; cdr3_nt: TGTGCCAGCAGTTACTGGCAGCAAGAGACCCAGTACTTC
d_call: NA; clone_size: NA; cdr3_length: 13; v_call: TRBV19; j_call: TRBJ2-1; cdr3_aa: CATRPRGGNEQFF; cdr3_nt: TGTGCCACCCGCCCGAGGGGAGGCAATGAGCAGTTCTTC
d_call: TRBD1; clone_size: NA; cdr3_length: 14; v_call: TRBV5-1; j_call: TRBJ1-1; cdr3_aa: CASSLETGGIEAFF; cdr3_nt: TGCGCCAGCAGCTTGGAGACAGGGGGCATTGAAGCTTTCTTT
d_call: TRBD1; clone_size: NA; cdr3_length: 14; v_call: TRBV28; j_call: TRBJ1-5; cdr3_aa: CASSSGQGGQPQHF; cdr3_nt: TGTGCCAGCAGTTCCGGACAGGGTGGTCAGCCCCAGCATTTT
d_call: NA; clone_size: few; cdr3_length: 13; v_call: TRBV7-9; j_call: TRBJ1-3; cdr3_aa: CASSPTTGNTIYF; cdr3_nt: TGTGCCAGCAGCCCGACTACCGGAAACACCATATATTTT
d_call: TRBD1; clone_size: NA; cdr3_length: 16; v_call: TRBV29-1; j_call: TRBJ1-3; cdr3_aa: CSVATKGTVGGNTIYF; cdr3_nt: TGCAGCGTCGCAACCAAAGGGACAGTTGGTGGAAACACCATATATTTT